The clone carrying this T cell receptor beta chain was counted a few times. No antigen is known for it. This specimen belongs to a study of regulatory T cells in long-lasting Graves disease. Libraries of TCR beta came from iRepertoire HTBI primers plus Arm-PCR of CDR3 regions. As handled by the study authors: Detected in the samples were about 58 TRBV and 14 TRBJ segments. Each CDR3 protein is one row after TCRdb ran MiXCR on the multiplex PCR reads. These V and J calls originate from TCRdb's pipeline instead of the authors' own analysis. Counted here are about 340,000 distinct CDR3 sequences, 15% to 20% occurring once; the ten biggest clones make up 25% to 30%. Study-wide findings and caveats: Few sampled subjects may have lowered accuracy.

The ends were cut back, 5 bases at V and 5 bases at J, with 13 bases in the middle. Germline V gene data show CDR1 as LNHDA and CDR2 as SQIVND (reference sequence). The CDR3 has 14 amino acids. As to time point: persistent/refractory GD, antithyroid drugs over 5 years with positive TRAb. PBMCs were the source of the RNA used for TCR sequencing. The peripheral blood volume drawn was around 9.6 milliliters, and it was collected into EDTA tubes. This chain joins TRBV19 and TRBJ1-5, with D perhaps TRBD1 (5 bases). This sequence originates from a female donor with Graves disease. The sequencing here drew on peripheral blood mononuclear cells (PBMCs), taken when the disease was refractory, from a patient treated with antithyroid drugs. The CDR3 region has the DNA TGTGCCAGTAGTTTCGGGACGGGGTATCAGCCCCAGCATTTT. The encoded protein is CASSFGTGYQPQHF.